The T cell receptor beta chain described here comes from a study of blood T cell repertoires in COVID-19 (dated by TCRdb to between 2020 and 2021). In terms of the full investigation: Samples from collaborators originated in the United States, Italy and Spain and spanned both the acute and convalescent phases of COVID-19. The prospective study material was composed of cDNA or gDNA derived from T cells, B-cell-depleted T cells, or PBMCs. Subjects who had been exposed to COVID-19, were actively infected with it, or had recovered from it provided the deeply sampled blood TCRbeta repertoires that made up the dataset. The repertoires were made available in a free public database intended to serve as a resource for research on the immune response to SARS-CoV-2. The samples were drawn from the first 160 participants of the ongoing ImmuneRACE study and from 1,200 or so subjects provided by 6 global collaborators. Nearly every sample came with metadata listing a de-identified subject ID, COVID-19 status, age in years and sex. HLA class I and class II types, where available, came from metadata supplied by the sample provider rather than from assay-based typing.

From the germline V gene (reference sequence), CDR1 is MNHEY and CDR2 is SMNVEV. V trim: 5 bases; J trim: 4 bases; unmatched bases: 4. Its CDR3 holds 14 amino acids, cysteine through phenylalanine. The DNA shown is the 42-base CDR3, in frame from base 1. As for this clone: No cognate antigen has been identified for it. Base qualities are missing; no much larger clone stands one base away. Other DNA sequences in the sample encode the same CDR3.

TCRbeta CDR3 regions were amplified from genomic DNA using the immunoSEQ Assay, a bias-controlled multiplex PCR. The original pipeline was this. The number of nucleated cells in each sample was estimated by amplification of reference gene primers within the assay. To quantify the absolute abundance of each unique TCRbeta CDR3 rearrangement, sequence reads were collapsed and filtered. For each sample, productive Simpson clonality was calculated by taking the square root of Simpson's diversity index across productive rearrangements. TCRdb mirrors the immuneACCESS table, restricted to in-frame sequences. Some clones are absent from its copies; in checked studies, under half trace to an unresolved V gene, and the reason for the others is unknown. V and J calls and clone size are given by that table; D and trimming were obtained from the DNA. The sample includes about 73,000 clones, with roughly three quarters observed a single time. The ten largest clones take up under 2.5% of the sample.

Broad study findings and their caveats: Clinical and demographic metadata were provided uncurated, with the amount varying by source and participant.

One collaborating source in Seattle enrolled patients during active infection and followed them longitudinally through the course of disease. The collaborating institutions used their own protocols to collect whole blood in K2EDTA tubes. For TCRbeta analysis, collaborators shipped samples in one of three forms: frozen whole blood, isolated PBMCs, or DNA extracted from either of those sample types. The origin of this receptor is a man between 65 and 79 years old with COVID-19, enrolled during active disease. Source material: peripheral blood. The chain was built from TRBV27 and TRBJ2-7; TRBD2 matches 11 bases in the middle. The base sequence is TGTGCCAGCAGTCCGGGGACTAGCGGTTACGAGCAGTACTTC. Translated, this is CASSPGTSGYEQYF.